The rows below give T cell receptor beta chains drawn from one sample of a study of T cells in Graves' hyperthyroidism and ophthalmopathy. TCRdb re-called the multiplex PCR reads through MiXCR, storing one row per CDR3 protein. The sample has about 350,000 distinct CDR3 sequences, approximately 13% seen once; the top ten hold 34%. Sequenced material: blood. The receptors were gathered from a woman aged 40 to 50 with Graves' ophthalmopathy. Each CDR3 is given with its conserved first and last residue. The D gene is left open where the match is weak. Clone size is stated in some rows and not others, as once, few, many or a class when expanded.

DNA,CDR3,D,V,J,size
TGTGCCAGCACCGAACAGGGAATGAACTACGAGCAGTACTTC,CASTEQGMNYEQYF,.,TRBV6-1,TRBJ2-7,few
TGTGCCAGCAGTTTATCGTGGCGGGGGGGCCGGGAGACCCAGTACTTC,CASSLSWRGGRETQYF,TRBD2,TRBV27,TRBJ2-5,many
TGTGCCAGCAGTCCCCCTGAGGGGGGGACTTATTACAATGAGCAGTTCTTC,CASSPPEGGTYYNEQFF,.,TRBV28,TRBJ2-1,many
TGTGCCAGTAGCGACAGGGGAGGTGGCTACACCTTC,CASSDRGGGYTF,TRBD1,TRBV19,TRBJ1-2,many
TGTGCCAGCAGTTACTCGGCGAGAGGGGAGCAGTTCTTC,CASSYSARGEQFF,.,TRBV6-5,TRBJ2-1,many
TGTGCCAGCAGCTCTAACCTAGCGGGGTTTAATGGGCAGTTCTTC,CASSSNLAGFNGQFF,TRBD2,TRBV7-2,TRBJ2-1,.
TGTGCCAGCAGTTTATCGATAGCGGGGGGGTTCAATGAGCAGTTCTTC,CASSLSIAGGFNEQFF,TRBD2,TRBV27,TRBJ2-1,many
TGTGCCAGCAGTTTGGCCGGGACATATGCGAACACCGGGGAGCTGTTTTTT,CASSLAGTYANTGELFF,.,TRBV12-3/TRBV12-4,TRBJ2-2,many
TGTGCCAGTAGTACCAGAGCGGGGGGGTTTCCCGGGGAGCTGTTTTTT,CASSTRAGGFPGELFF,TRBD2,TRBV19,TRBJ2-2,few
TGCAGTGCTAGTCCGGGACAGGGGGGTTACGAGCAGTACTTC,CSASPGQGGYEQYF,TRBD1,TRBV20-1,TRBJ2-7,few
TGTGCCAGCAGTGAACCGGGACAGCTCTCCTACGAGCAGTACTTC,CASSEPGQLSYEQYF,TRBD1,TRBV25-1,TRBJ2-7,many
TGTGCCACCGATCAGGCAAGGACAGGGGGCGGCTATGGCTACACCTTC,CATDQARTGGGYGYTF,TRBD1,TRBV28,TRBJ1-2,many
TGTGCCAGCAGTTACCGGTTGTTTTTGCGTCCGAGCGATGAGCAGTTCTTC,CASSYRLFLRPSDEQFF,.,TRBV6-2/TRBV6-3,TRBJ2-1,.
TGTGCCAGCAGAGGGACCGCGGCCGGGGAGCTGTTTTTT,CASRGTAAGELFF,.,TRBV5-4,TRBJ2-2,.
TGCGCCAGCAGCTTGGGTGGTGGTCGGAATGAGCAGTTCTTC,CASSLGGGRNEQFF,.,TRBV5-1,TRBJ2-1,many
TGTGCCAGCAGTGAACTGACAGGGGGCTCCTACAATGAGCAGTTCTTC,CASSELTGGSYNEQFF,TRBD1,TRBV2,TRBJ2-1,many
TGTGCCAGCACCCGACTAGCGGGAGAGGGAGAGCAGTACTTC,CASTRLAGEGEQYF,TRBD2,TRBV28,TRBJ2-7,many
TGTGCCAGCTCACCGTCTCCCTGGAACACTGAAGCTTTCTTT,CASSPSPWNTEAFF,.,TRBV18,TRBJ1-1,many
TGCAGCGTTGGGGGACTAGCGGGGGGAATACGGGAGACCCAGTACTTC,CSVGGLAGGIRETQYF,TRBD2,TRBV29-1,TRBJ2-5,many
TGTGCCAGCAGTTTACCTTTGATAGCGGGAGTATATACGCAGTATTTT,CASSLPLIAGVYTQYF,TRBD2,TRBV28,TRBJ2-3,many
TGTGCCAGCAGCCAAGGGGTGAGTCAGCCCCAGCATTTT,CASSQGVSQPQHF,.,TRBV3-1,TRBJ1-5,few
TGTGCCAGCAGTTACCACAATGAGCAGTTCTTC,CASSYHNEQFF,.,TRBV6-5,TRBJ2-1,many
TGCAGCGGACGGGACAGGGGGCAAGGGGGCTACACCTTC,CSGRDRGQGGYTF,TRBD1,TRBV29-1,TRBJ1-2,many
TGTGCCATGGGCTGGAGGGGTGGCGAGCAGTACTTC,CAMGWRGGEQYF,.,TRBV30,TRBJ2-7,many
TGTGCCAGCAGTTCTCAGGGTTATCGGGAGACCCAGTACTTC,CASSSQGYRETQYF,.,TRBV25-1,TRBJ2-5,.
TGTGCCAGCAGACGGGCCGGGGGCGAGCAGTACTTC,CASRRAGGEQYF,.,TRBV2,TRBJ2-7,many
TGTGCCAGCAGCGTAGAACCCACAGGGGCGACTGAAGCTTTCTTT,CASSVEPTGATEAFF,TRBD1,TRBV9,TRBJ1-1,.